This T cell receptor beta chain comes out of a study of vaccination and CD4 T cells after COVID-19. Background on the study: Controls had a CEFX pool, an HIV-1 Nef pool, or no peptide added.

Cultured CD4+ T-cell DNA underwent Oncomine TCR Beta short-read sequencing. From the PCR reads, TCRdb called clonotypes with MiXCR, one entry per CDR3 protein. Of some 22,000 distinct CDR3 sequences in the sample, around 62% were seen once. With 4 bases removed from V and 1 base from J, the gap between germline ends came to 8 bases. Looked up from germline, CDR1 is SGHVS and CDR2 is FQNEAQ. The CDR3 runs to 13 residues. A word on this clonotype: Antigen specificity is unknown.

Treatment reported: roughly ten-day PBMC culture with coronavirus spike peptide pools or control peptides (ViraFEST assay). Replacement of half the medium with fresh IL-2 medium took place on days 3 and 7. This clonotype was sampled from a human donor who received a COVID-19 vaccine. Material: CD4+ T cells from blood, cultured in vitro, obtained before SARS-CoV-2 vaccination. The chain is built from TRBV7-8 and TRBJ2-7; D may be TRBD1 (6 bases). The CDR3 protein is CASSWGTSYEQYF. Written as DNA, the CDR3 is TGTGCCAGCAGCTGGGGGACATCCTACGAGCAGTACTTC.